This entry lists 25 T cell receptor beta chains sequenced from one sample in a study of identical twins. TCRdb re-derived calls from the 5' RACE reads in MiXCR, one entry per CDR3 protein. Of a few hundred thousand distinct CDR3 sequences listed, 6.5% to 8% are singletons. The sample was also linked to a second study, of T cells expressing NK-cell markers.

Sequences were obtained from CD8+ T cells sorted from blood. The receptors here all came from a woman under 30 in good health.

This clonotype was counted only a few times. The genes are TRBV20-1 and TRBJ2-7; 7 positions match TRBD1. The V and J ends lost 0 bases and 6 bases, in that order; junction bases with no gene match: 5. The CDR3 is 13 amino acids. Germline lookup yields CDR1 DFQATT and CDR2 SNEGSKA (reference sequence). The CDR3 here is CSARDKGQSEQYF. Here the CDR3 DNA reads TGCAGTGCTAGAGATAAGGGACAGTCCGAGCAGTACTTC.

This chain connects TRBV10-1 to TRBJ2-7, with 9 bases aligning to TRBD1. V lost 2 bases and J lost 1; bases outside the gene matches: 0. CDR1 and CDR2 from the germline V gene are WNHNN and SYGVQD (reference sequence). The CDR3 runs 14 residues. The CDR3 loop is CASSEGTGSYEQYF. CDR3 sequence (DNA): TGCGCCAGCAGTGAGGGGACAGGGTCCTACGAGCAGTACTTC.

This clonotype was seen repeatedly, ten times or more. The chain has TRBV15 and TRBJ2-1; possible D gene TRBD2, 5 bases. The V end was cut by 4 bases, the J end by 3 bases, with 7 bases between. Germline V gene lookup returns CDR1 LNHNV and CDR2 YYDKDF (reference sequence). This CDR3 is 13 amino acids long. CDR3 coding DNA: TGTGCCACCAGCATAGACTACTACAATGAGCAGTTCTTC. Its protein product is CATSIDYYNEQFF.

J is TRBJ1-1 and V is TRBV20-1, with D hard to call. V was shortened by 6 bases and J by 3 bases, with 8 bases between the two germline ends. CDR1 is DFQATT, CDR2 SNEGSKA, per germline (reference sequence). This CDR3 has 11 amino acids. CDR3 amino acids: CSALVDTEAFF. In nucleotides, the CDR3 is TGCAGTGCCCTAGTGGACACTGAAGCTTTCTTT.

This sequence joins TRBV7-6 and TRBJ2-2; 8 bases are a match to TRBD2. Germline V lookup: CDR1 SGHVS, CDR2 FNYEAQ. This CDR3 region has 16 residues. With V trimmed by 2 bases and J by 1 base, 3 bases remained unmatched. CDR3 bases: TGTGCCAGCAGCTTAAACAGCGGGGGGAACACCGGGGAGCTGTTTTTT. Its protein is CASSLNSGGNTGELFF.

This clonotype was found a few times. J is TRBJ2-7 and V is TRBV27; 9 nucleotides line up with TRBD1. The CDR3 contains 15 residues. Germline CDR1 is MNHEY and CDR2 is SMNVEV (reference sequence). V lost 8 bases and J lost 3; bases outside the gene matches: 11. The CDR3 nucleotides are TGTGCCAGCTCAACGTCCGGGACAGGGATCTACGAGCAGTACTTC. This gives the protein CASSTSGTGIYEQYF.

The rearrangement joins TRBV7-9 to TRBJ2-7; 7 bases align to TRBD2. CDR3 length: 15 amino acids. The V and J ends lost 5 bases and 1 base, in that order; junction bases with no gene match: 8. Germline CDR1 is SEHNR and CDR2 is FQNEAQ (reference sequence). CDR3 amino acids: CASSHGGLVSYEQYF. Here the CDR3 DNA reads TGTGCCAGCAGCCACGGCGGACTAGTTTCCTACGAGCAGTACTTC.

This clonotype was seen repeatedly, ten times or more. This sequence joins TRBV12-3 or TRBV12-4 and TRBJ2-7; D gene uncertain. CDR3 size: 14 residues. With 2 bases removed from V and 3 bases from J, the gap between germline ends came to 11 bases. For the CDR3, the DNA is TGTGCCAGCAGTTTATCCTCGTCGGACTACGAGCAGTACTTC. The encoded protein is CASSLSSSDYEQYF.

This clonotype has more than one count but fewer than ten. The rearrangement joins TRBV5-6 to TRBJ2-1, with no clear D. The CDR3 sequence is 15 residues long. V was pared by 0 bases and J by 4 bases, with 11 bases between. The V gene's germline CDR1 is SGHDT and CDR2 YYEEEE. CDR3 in DNA: TGTGCCAGCAGCTTGGGGGTGACTCCATACAATGAGCAGTTCTTC. Translating gives CASSLGVTPYNEQFF.

This sequence joins TRBV7-9 and TRBJ1-2, with a weak D call TRBD1 (5 bases). Trimming cost V 4 bases and J 1 base, with 7 bases left between them. The length of the CDR3 is 13 residues. Germline V CDR1 and CDR2: SEHNR, FQNEAQ (reference sequence). The CDR3 coding sequence is TGTGCCAGCAGCTACAGGAATAACTATGGCTACACCTTC. Its translation: CASSYRNNYGYTF.

This clonotype has just a few counts. V gene TRBV9 combines with J gene TRBJ1-1, with D possibly being TRBD1 (5 bases). CDR3 length: 18 amino acids. CDR1 is SGDLS and CDR2 is YYNGEE in the germline V gene. Trimming removed 0 bases from V and 0 bases from J, with 18 bases in between. DNA of the CDR3: TGTGCCAGCAGCGTAGTATCAGGGAGGAGTTCTATGAACACTGAAGCTTTCTTT. The encoded protein is CASSVVSGRSSMNTEAFF.

This clonotype was seen a few times. V and J are TRBV5-1 and TRBJ2-3; D is possibly TRBD1 (5 bases). V was cut by 1 base and J by 2 bases, with 14 bases left in between. Germline assignment: CDR1 SGHRS and CDR2 YFSETQ. The CDR3 spans 16 residues. The CDR3 loop is CASSLRGSRVTDTQYF. In nucleotides, the CDR3 is TGCGCCAGCAGCTTGAGGGGTAGCCGGGTCACAGATACGCAGTATTTT. Full variable domain (missing parts from reference TRBV5-1 and TRBJ2-3): KAGVTQTPRYLIKTRGQQVTLSCSPISGHRSVSWYQQTPGQGLQFLFEYFSETQRNKGNFPGRFSGRQFSNSRSEMNVSTLELGDSALYLCASSLRGSRVTDTQYFGPGTRLTVL.

Ten or more counts support this clonotype. The chain couples TRBV9 to TRBJ2-1; a weak D match, TRBD2 (6 bases). Trimming pared 3 bases from V and 7 bases from J, leaving 20 bases between. CDR1 is SGDLS, CDR2 YYNGEE, per germline. This CDR3 is built from 16 residues. CDR3 amino acids: CASSDQRTILLNEQFF. In DNA form, the CDR3 reads TGTGCCAGCAGCGACCAAAGGACTATCCTCCTGAATGAGCAGTTCTTC.

The V and J genes are TRBV7-9 and TRBJ2-7, with TRBD2 as a possible D gene (5 bases). Germline V gene data show CDR1 as SEHNR and CDR2 as FQNEAQ (reference sequence). V was trimmed by 3 bases and J by 5 bases, leaving 8 bases between them. The CDR3 is made up of 12 amino acids. The CDR3 region has the DNA TGTGCCAGCAGCTTCGGGGAAGACGAGCAGTACTTC. This codes for CASSFGEDEQYF.

This clonotype was counted ten times or more. The genes are TRBV20-1 and TRBJ2-1, with 11 bases matching TRBD2. CDR1 and CDR2 (germline): DFQATT, SNEGSKA (reference sequence). After removal of 5 bases from V and 4 bases from J, the junction contained 7 bases not matched to a gene. This CDR3 comprises 15 residues. CDR3: CSALETSGIYNEQFF. The DNA of the CDR3 is TGCAGTGCTCTAGAGACTAGCGGGATTTACAATGAGCAGTTCTTC.

This clonotype was recorded at least ten times. The rearrangement uses TRBV20-1 and TRBJ2-1; TRBD2 aligns across 11 bases. V dropped 2 bases and J dropped 0; count of bases not matched to a gene: 9. Looked up from germline, CDR1 is DFQATT and CDR2 is SNEGSKA (reference sequence). This CDR3 has 18 residues. The CDR3 DNA reads as TGCAGTGCTAGACCGGGACTAGCGGAACAGAGCTCCTACAATGAGCAGTTCTTC. This gives the protein CSARPGLAEQSSYNEQFF.

This sequence joins TRBV19 and TRBJ2-1; no clear D gene. The CDR3 has 13 amino acids. Per germline, CDR1 LNHDA and CDR2 SQIVND (reference sequence). The V end lost 8 bases, the J end lost 5 bases, and 13 bases lay between the germline ends. As DNA, the CDR3 is TGTGCCAGTGGGATTGACACCCACAATGAGCAGTTCTTC. This sequence encodes CASGIDTHNEQFF.

This clonotype was seen at least ten times. This chain joins TRBV7-9 and TRBJ2-7, with TRBD1 as a possible D gene (6 bases). CDR3 length: 13 amino acids. Germline CDR1 is SEHNR and CDR2 is FQNEAQ (reference sequence). V was trimmed by 4 bases and J by 6 bases, leaving 13 bases between them. CDR3 loop: CASSSTGLGEQYF. The CDR3, as DNA: TGTGCCAGCAGCTCTACAGGGTTGGGCGAGCAGTACTTC.

This clonotype was found a few times. The chain joins TRBV7-9 to TRBJ2-5; TRBD2 matches at 8 bases. The CDR3 runs 13 residues. From germline, CDR1 is SEHNR and CDR2 FQNEAQ (reference sequence). The trim removed 5 bases at V and 5 bases at J, leaving 4 bases unmatched. CDR3 coding DNA: TGTGCCAGCAGCCAGACTAGCGTGGAGACCCAGTACTTC. Its protein product is CASSQTSVETQYF.

This clonotype was counted at least ten times. The V and J genes are TRBV12-3 or TRBV12-4 and TRBJ2-2; 7 positions match TRBD2. The CDR3 extends over 15 amino acids. J gave up 6 bases and V 1 base, and 5 bases lay outside the gene matches. The CDR3 here is CASSLVGAGAGELFF. CDR3 nucleotide sequence: TGTGCCAGCAGTTTAGTGGGCGCGGGAGCCGGGGAGCTGTTTTTT.

The gene calls are TRBV20-1 and TRBJ2-7; 8 nucleotides agree with TRBD2. Losses at the gene ends were 2 bases for V and 3 bases for J; bases not matched to a gene: 0. This CDR3 spans 12 amino acids. In germline, CDR1 is DFQATT, CDR2 SNEGSKA (reference sequence). CDR3 protein: CSARLAGYEQYF. CDR3 sequence (DNA): TGCAGTGCTAGACTAGCGGGCTACGAGCAGTACTTC.

This clonotype was counted between two and nine times. The chain joins TRBV5-1 to TRBJ1-1, with D possibly being TRBD1 (5 bases). The germline V gene encodes CDR1 SGHRS and CDR2 YFSETQ. V shed 3 bases and J shed 6 bases, with 12 bases lying between them. CDR3 length equals 13 residues. The DNA for the CDR3 is TGCGCCAGCAGCTCTGGTAGGGGCCCTGAAGCTTTCTTT. Protein: CASSSGRGPEAFF.

This clonotype has a handful of counts. The rearrangement links TRBV7-2 to TRBJ2-5, with 10 nucleotides matching TRBD2. The trim removed 5 bases at V and 4 bases at J, leaving 10 bases unmatched. Germline CDR1 reads SGHTA; CDR2 reads FQGNSA. This CDR3 comprises 16 residues. CDR3 DNA sequence: TGTGCCAGCAGCCAATTAGCGGGAGGCCCCTTAGAGACCCAGTACTTC. It specifies CASSQLAGGPLETQYF.

A few counts support this clonotype. This chain joins TRBV20-1 and TRBJ2-1; 9 positions match TRBD2. This CDR3 is 15 amino acids long. Germline trimming cut 6 bases from V and 4 bases from J; bases unmatched to any gene: 10. Germline CDR1 is DFQATT and CDR2 is SNEGSKA (reference sequence). The CDR3 loop is CSARPIAGEYNEQFF. Written as DNA, the CDR3 is TGCAGTGCGCGGCCCATAGCGGGAGAGTACAATGAGCAGTTCTTC.

This clonotype appeared many times. The chain is built from TRBV4-3 and TRBJ2-3, with TRBD1 identical over 7 bases. This CDR3 is 15 amino acids long. Trimming removed 2 bases from V and 2 bases from J; junction bases left unmatched: 4. Germline loops: CDR1 LGHNA, CDR2 YSLEER. The DNA for the CDR3 is TGCGCCAGCAGCCAAAGGACAGGAAACACAGATACGCAGTATTTT. Translated, it gives CASSQRTGNTDTQYF.